The 22 T cell receptor beta chains presented below share a single source sample, sequenced in a study of blood T cell repertoires in COVID-19. TCRdb keeps only in-frame clones here, not all; method: immunoSEQ multiplex PCR. The sample carries hundreds of thousands of clones, roughly 90% recorded once. Material: PBMCs or T cells enriched from blood (not recorded which). The receptor set was obtained from a woman between 18 and 30 years old who had been exposed to COVID-19.

The V call is TRBV28, the J call TRBJ1-1; D unclear. CDR1 and CDR2 from the germline V gene are MDHEN and SYDVKM. V dropped 3 bases and J dropped 6 bases, with 14 bases sitting between them. The CDR3 is 14 amino acids. CDR3 sequence: CASSFVPLDSEAFF. For the CDR3, the DNA is TGTGCCAGCAGTTTTGTCCCCTTAGACTCTGAAGCTTTCTTT.

The chain is built from TRBV6-5 and TRBJ2-2; 8 bases match TRBD1. This CDR3 has 16 residues. The ends lost 1 base at V and 4 bases at J; junction bases unmatched: 5. CDR1 and CDR2 from the germline V gene are MNHEY and SVGAGI. DNA for the CDR3: TGTGCCAGCAGTTACTGGCCAGGGGGCTCCACCGGGGAGCTGTTTTTT. Translating it yields CASSYWPGGSTGELFF.

V gene TRBV28 combines with J gene TRBJ1-1, with 8 bases identical to TRBD1. The length of the CDR3 is 16 residues. V shed 5 bases, J shed 5 bases, and the junction held 13 bases outside the gene matches. Germline loops: CDR1 MDHEN, CDR2 SYDVKM. CDR3 nucleotides: TGTGCCAGCAGTCAAACCGGGACAGGCCGGAGAACTGAAGCTTTCTTT. This codes for CASSQTGTGRRTEAFF.

V gene TRBV3-1 (or the pseudogene TRBV3-2) combines with J gene TRBJ1-1, with 10 bases aligning to TRBD1. CDR1 is LGHDT and CDR2 is YNNKEL in the germline V gene (reference sequence). The CDR3 is 14 amino acids. J lost 7 bases, V lost 5 bases, and 7 bases had no gene match. The CDR3 region has the DNA TGTGCCAGCAGCTCCCAGGGACAGGGGTATGAAGCTTTCTTT. Protein product: CASSSQGQGYEAFF.

This clone was recorded a few times. The chain links TRBV28 to TRBJ1-5; 9 positions agree with TRBD1. This CDR3 comprises 14 residues. V shed 5 bases and J 5 bases; nucleotides not matched to a gene: 4. Looked up from germline, CDR1 is MDHEN and CDR2 is SYDVKM. This CDR3 reads CASSIGTGHQPQHF. CDR3 nucleotides: TGTGCCAGCAGTATAGGGACAGGGCATCAGCCCCAGCATTTT.

This clone was detected once. The V call is TRBV28, the J call TRBJ2-7, with a tentative D call TRBD1 (7 bases). V lost 5 bases to trimming and J lost 0 bases, with 14 bases between them. The germline gives CDR1 MDHEN, CDR2 SYDVKM. This CDR3 has 15 residues. CDR3 residues: CASSVDREVSYEQYF. CDR3 nucleotide sequence: TGTGCCAGCAGTGTCGACAGGGAGGTCTCCTACGAGCAGTACTTC.

The CDR3 here is CASSPRTSGRQETQYF. The CDR3 nucleotides read TGTGCCAGCAGCCCACGGACTAGCGGGAGACAAGAGACCCAGTACTTC. The V gene is TRBV11-2, the J gene TRBJ2-5; 13 nucleotides match TRBD2. This CDR3 has 16 amino acids. Looked up from germline, CDR1 is SGHAT and CDR2 is FQNNGV. Germline trimming cut 5 bases from V and 2 bases from J; bases unmatched to any gene: 5.

The rearrangement uses TRBV18 and TRBJ2-1, with D hard to call. The V end lost 1 base, the J end lost 5 bases, and 6 bases lay between the germline ends. The germline V gene has CDR1 KGHSH and CDR2 LQKENI. CDR3 size: 13 residues. The CDR3, as DNA: TGTGCCAGCTCACCACTTTCCAACAATGAGCAGTTCTTC. Translated: CASSPLSNNEQFF.

The chain carries TRBV9 and TRBJ2-7; D unresolved. Germline V gene data show CDR1 as SGDLS and CDR2 as YYNGEE. The V and J ends lost 0 bases and 3 bases respectively, with 10 bases between them. The CDR3 sequence is 14 residues long. CDR3 region: CASSVDSENYEQYF. In DNA, the CDR3 is TGTGCCAGCAGCGTAGACAGTGAGAACTACGAGCAGTACTTC.

The V gene is TRBV28, the J gene TRBJ1-4; 7 positions agree with TRBD1. The CDR3 has 16 amino acids. CDR1 is MDHEN and CDR2 is SYDVKM in the germline V gene. V lost 8 bases, J lost 5 bases, and 14 bases stayed unmatched. The CDR3 nucleotides read TGTGCCAGCCGTATAGCACAGACAGGGCAGAATGAAAAACTGTTTTTT. This translates into CASRIAQTGQNEKLFF.

This chain uses TRBV27 with TRBJ2-2; 9 nucleotides agree with TRBD1. V was pared by 7 bases and J by 4 bases, with 4 bases of the junction left unmatched. The germline CDR1 and CDR2 sequences are MNHEY and SMNVEV (reference sequence). The CDR3 extends over 14 amino acids. The CDR3 DNA reads TGTGCCAGCACCTGGACAGGGGCCACCGGGGAGCTGTTTTTT. It specifies CASTWTGATGELFF.

V gene TRBV4-3 combines with J gene TRBJ2-3; TRBD2 matches at 8 bases. Germline trimming cut 0 bases from V and 0 bases from J; bases unmatched to any gene: 5. CDR3 size: 17 residues. Germline V gene data show CDR1 as LGHNA and CDR2 as YSLEER. CDR3 in amino acids: CASSQDRGGRSTDTQYF. The CDR3, as DNA: TGCGCCAGCAGCCAAGATCGGGGGGGAAGAAGCACAGATACGCAGTATTTT.

This clone was counted ten times or more. Different DNA sequences within this sample yield the same CDR3. The rearrangement links TRBV3-1 (or the pseudogene TRBV3-2) to TRBJ1-1; D not resolved. This CDR3 spans 14 amino acids. Germline V gene sequence: CDR1 LGHDT, CDR2 YNNKEL (reference sequence). V was shortened by 1 base and J by 5 bases, with 11 bases between the two germline ends. The CDR3 spells CASSQVPGRTEAFF. CDR3 bases: TGTGCCAGCAGCCAAGTCCCGGGGAGGACTGAAGCTTTCTTT.

V usage is TRBV7-2 and J usage is TRBJ2-7; TRBD1 might be the D (7 bases). This CDR3 has 16 residues. V was trimmed by 2 bases and J by 2 bases, leaving 16 bases between them. Germline values: CDR1 SGHTA, CDR2 FQGNSA. The CDR3 bases are TGTGCCAGCAGCTTACGGCAGGGGGGTATACCCTACGAGCAGTACTTC. It is translated as CASSLRQGGIPYEQYF.

The rearrangement uses TRBV4-3 and TRBJ2-3; a possible D gene is TRBD2 (5 bases). Germline loops: CDR1 LGHNA, CDR2 YSLEER. The CDR3 has 15 residues. Trimming took 0 bases from V and 2 from J, leaving 9 bases between them. CDR3 residues: CASSQDRGYTDTQYF. DNA for the CDR3: TGCGCCAGCAGCCAAGATCGGGGTTACACAGATACGCAGTATTTT.

The genes are TRBV11-2 and TRBJ1-6; perhaps TRBD1 as D (6 bases). With 5 bases removed from V and 7 bases from J, the gap between germline ends came to 12 bases. The CDR3 extends over 14 amino acids. Germline CDR1 SGHAT, CDR2 FQNNGV. The DNA of the CDR3 is TGTGCCAGCAGCCACAGGGAGGGGAATTCACCCCTCCACTTT. It yields the protein CASSHREGNSPLHF.

The J gene is TRBJ1-2, the V gene TRBV3-1 (or the pseudogene TRBV3-2); weak D call: TRBD1 (5 bases). V shed 4 bases and J shed 1 base, with 13 bases lying between them. Germline CDR1 and CDR2: LGHDT and YNNKEL (reference sequence). The CDR3 consists of 15 residues. Here the CDR3 DNA reads TGTGCCAGCAGCCTGCAGGGTGGGATTAACTATGGCTACACCTTC. As protein: CASSLQGGINYGYTF.

The chain links TRBV6-2 or TRBV6-3 to TRBJ2-7, with a possible D match to TRBD2 (6 bases). The CDR3 is 15 amino acids. V dropped 2 bases and J dropped 3 bases, with 14 bases sitting between them. The germline V gene encodes CDR1 MNHEY and CDR2 SVGEGT. CDR3 amino acids: CASSYVRGRNYEQYF. The CDR3 nucleotides read TGTGCCAGCAGTTACGTCCGGGGGAGGAACTACGAGCAGTACTTC.

This rearrangement joins TRBV20-1 to TRBJ1-1; TRBD1 aligns across 8 bases. V lost 6 bases to trimming and J lost 9 bases; unmatched junction nucleotides: 6. Germline V gene lookup returns CDR1 DFQATT and CDR2 SNEGSKA (reference sequence). CDR3 length: 11 amino acids. CDR3 residues: CSAGGQGQAFF. The CDR3 nucleotides read TGCAGTGCGGGTGGACAGGGACAAGCTTTCTTT.

The chain joins TRBV11-3 to TRBJ2-3; 7 bases line up with TRBD1. The CDR3 is 15 residues long. The junction had 7 bases not matched to a gene; V was cut back by 5 bases and J by 2 bases. The germline V gene has CDR1 SGHNT and CDR2 YENEEA. The CDR3 reads CASSAQGQNTDTQYF. In DNA, the CDR3 is TGTGCCAGCAGCGCCCAGGGACAGAACACAGATACGCAGTATTTT.

The chain carries TRBV6-4 and TRBJ2-2; D perhaps matches TRBD1 (6 bases). Looked up from germline, CDR1 is MRHNA and CDR2 is SNTAGT. Deletions cut 5 bases from V and 2 bases from J, with 9 bases between. This CDR3 region has 14 residues. The CDR3: CASSSGVNTGELFF. The DNA for the CDR3 is TGTGCCAGCAGTTCAGGGGTTAACACCGGGGAGCTGTTTTTT.

V and J are TRBV5-6 and TRBJ2-4; no clear D gene. From germline, CDR1 is SGHDT and CDR2 YYEEEE. The CDR3 is made up of 12 amino acids. V was cut by 2 bases and J by 4 bases, with 4 bases left in between. The CDR3 DNA follows: TGTGCCAGCAGCTTTCAGAAAAACATTCAGTACTTC. This gives the protein CASSFQKNIQYF.